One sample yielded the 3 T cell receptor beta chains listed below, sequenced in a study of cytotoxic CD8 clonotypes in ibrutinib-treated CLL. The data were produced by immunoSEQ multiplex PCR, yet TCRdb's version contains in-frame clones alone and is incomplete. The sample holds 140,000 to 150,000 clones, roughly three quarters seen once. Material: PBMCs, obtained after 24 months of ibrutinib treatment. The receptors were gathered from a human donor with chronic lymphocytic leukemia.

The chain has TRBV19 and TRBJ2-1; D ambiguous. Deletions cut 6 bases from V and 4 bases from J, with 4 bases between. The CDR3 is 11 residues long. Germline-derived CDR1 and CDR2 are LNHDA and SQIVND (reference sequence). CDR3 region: CASRGYNEQFF. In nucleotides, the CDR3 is TGTGCCAGTAGAGGGTACAATGAGCAGTTCTTC. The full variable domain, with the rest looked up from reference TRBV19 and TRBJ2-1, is DGGITQSPKYLFRKEGQNVTLSCEQNLNHDAMYWYRQDPGQGLRLIYYSQIVNDFQKGDIAEGYSVSREKKESFPLTVTSAQKNPTAFYLCASRGYNEQFFGPGTRLTVL.

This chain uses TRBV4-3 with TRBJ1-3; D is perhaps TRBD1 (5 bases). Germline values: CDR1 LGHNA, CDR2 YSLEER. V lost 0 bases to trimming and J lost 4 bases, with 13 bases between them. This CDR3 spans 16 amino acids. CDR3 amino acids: CASSQEVGGLGNTIYF. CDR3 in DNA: TGCGCCAGCAGCCAAGAAGTGGGGGGACTCGGAAACACCATATATTTT.

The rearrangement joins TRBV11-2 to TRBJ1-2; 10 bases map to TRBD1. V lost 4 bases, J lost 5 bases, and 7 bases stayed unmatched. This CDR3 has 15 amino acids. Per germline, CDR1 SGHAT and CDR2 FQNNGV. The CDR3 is CASSSQTGGSYGYTF. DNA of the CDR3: TGTGCCAGCAGCTCCCAGACAGGGGGCAGTTATGGCTACACCTTC.